This T cell receptor beta chain originates from a study of somatic mutations in cytotoxic T cells in rheumatoid arthritis. Study-wide context: Among the T-cell populations stained with V beta antibodies, some were separated by flow sorting at nearly 100% purity, including V beta1+ cells whose TCRB was sequenced.

Libraries were prepared by immunoSEQ multiplex PCR; TCRdb keeps only in-frame clonotypes and omits some of them. This table has 8,500 to 13,000 clones, about 80% appearing once. This CDR3 contains 17 residues. The V segment lost 0 bases and the J segment 3 bases; nucleotides outside the gene matches: 8. The germline V gene has CDR1 SGDLS and CDR2 YYNGEE. Sequencing was done on a sample of CD8+ T cells sorted from blood. This receptor was obtained from an adult with rheumatoid arthritis. This chain uses TRBV9 with TRBJ2-7; TRBD2 matches 11 bases. The CDR3 protein is CASSVAGSGREYYEQYF. DNA for the CDR3: TGTGCCAGCAGCGTAGCTGGTAGCGGGAGGGAGTACTACGAGCAGTACTTC. Complete variable domain (other parts from reference TRBV9 and TRBJ2-7): DSGVTQTPKHLITATGQRVTLRCSPRSGDLSVYWYQQSLDQGLQFLIQYYNGEERAKGNILERFSAQQFPDLHSELNLSSLELGDSALYFCASSVAGSGREYYEQYFGPGTRLTVT.